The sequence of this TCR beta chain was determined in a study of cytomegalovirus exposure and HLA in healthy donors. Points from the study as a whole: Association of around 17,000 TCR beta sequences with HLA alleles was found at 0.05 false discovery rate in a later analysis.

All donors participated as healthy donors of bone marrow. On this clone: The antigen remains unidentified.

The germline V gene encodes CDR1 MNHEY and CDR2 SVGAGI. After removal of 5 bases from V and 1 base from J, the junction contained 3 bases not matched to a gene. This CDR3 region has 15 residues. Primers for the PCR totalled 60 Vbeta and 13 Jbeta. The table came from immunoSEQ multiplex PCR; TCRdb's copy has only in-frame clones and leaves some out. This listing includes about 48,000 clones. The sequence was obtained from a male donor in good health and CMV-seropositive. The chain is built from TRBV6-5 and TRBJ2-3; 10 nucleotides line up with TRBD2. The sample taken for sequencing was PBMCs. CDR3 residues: CASSGLAGGTDTQYF. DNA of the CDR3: TGTGCCAGCAGTGGCCTAGCGGGGGGCACAGATACGCAGTATTTT.